These 4 T cell receptor beta chains share one sample of origin, sequenced in a study of blood T cells in healthy people across ages. For the second PCR, which ran for roughly 7 to 11 cycles, a sample-barcoded 5' primer and a J-beta primer mix were used. TCRdb re-derived calls from the 5' RACE reads in MiXCR, one entry per CDR3 protein. The sample holds about 1.1 million distinct CDR3 sequences, more than 30% seen once. Sequenced material: blood. The receptors derive from a man younger than 35 in good health.

The CDR3 DNA follows: TGCGCCAGCAGCTTGATAACAGGGGGGGACACTGAAGCTTTCTTT. Translated, it gives CASSLITGGDTEAFF. The chain has TRBV5-1 and TRBJ1-1; 8 bases are a match to TRBD1. Germline V gene data show CDR1 as SGHRS and CDR2 as YFSETQ. The length of the CDR3 is 15 residues. V lost 1 base to trimming and J lost 3 bases; unmatched junction nucleotides: 5. The whole variable domain, remainder taken from reference TRBV5-1 and TRBJ1-1, is KAGVTQTPRYLIKTRGQQVTLSCSPISGHRSVSWYQQTPGQGLQFLFEYFSETQRNKGNFPGRFSGRQFSNSRSEMNVSTLELGDSALYLCASSLITGGDTEAFFGQGTRLTVV.

With respect to this clonotype: Since a much larger clone is just one base distant, this may be a read error. This chain links TRBV12-3 or TRBV12-4 with TRBJ2-3; possibly TRBD2 for D (5 bases). There are 16 residues in the CDR3. The CDR3 spells CASSSSVLGGTDAQYF. Written as DNA, the CDR3 is TGTGCCAGCAGTTCCTCCGTTCTAGGAGGCACAGATGCGCAGTATTTT.

The gene calls are TRBV14 and TRBJ1-2; 7 bases are a match to TRBD1. The CDR3 is 15 residues long. J gave up 4 bases and V 5 bases, and 10 bases lay outside the gene matches. Germline V gene sequence: CDR1 SGHDN, CDR2 FVKESK. In DNA form, the CDR3 reads TGTGCCAGCAGCTCATCAATGACAGGGACCTATGGCTACACCTTC. It is translated as CASSSSMTGTYGYTF.

The gene calls are TRBV20-1 and TRBJ1-1; TRBD1 aligns across 7 bases. Per the germline V gene, CDR1 is DFQATT and CDR2 is SNEGSKA (reference sequence). J was trimmed by 6 bases and V by 1 base; bases with no gene match: 8. This CDR3 is built from 14 residues. CDR3 in amino acids: CSARVPGGVAEAFF. The DNA for the CDR3 is TGCAGTGCTAGAGTCCCAGGGGGGGTCGCTGAAGCTTTCTTT.